This TCR beta chain was retrieved from a study of blood T cell repertoires in COVID-19. Libraries were prepared by immunoSEQ multiplex PCR; TCRdb keeps only in-frame clonotypes and omits some of them. Of some 250,000 clones in the sample, roughly nine tenths were seen once. This TCR came from a human donor in a cohort exposed to, infected with or recovered from COVID-19 (not recorded which). The donor label of this sample is uncertain. Sequencing was carried out using PBMCs or T cells enriched from blood (not recorded which).

The CDR3 nucleotides are TGCGCCAGCGGCGACAGGGGGCGGCCTAAACAGCCCCAGCATTTT. This encodes CASGDRGRPKQPQHF. This chain links TRBV10-1 with TRBJ1-5, with TRBD1 identical over 10 bases. V lost 8 bases and J lost 7; bases outside the gene matches: 11. Germline lookup yields CDR1 WNHNN and CDR2 SYGVQD (reference sequence). The CDR3 is made up of 15 amino acids.